The sequence of this T cell receptor (beta chain) was determined in a study of blood T cell repertoires in COVID-19 (TCRdb year 2020). About the study as a whole: Samples from collaborators originated in the United States, Italy and Spain and spanned both the acute and convalescent phases of COVID-19. The repertoires were made available in a free public database intended to serve as a resource for research on the immune response to SARS-CoV-2. Where available, HLA class I and class II types were obtained from metadata supplied by the sample provider rather than from assay-based typing. The material from the prospective study consisted of cDNA or gDNA derived from T cells, B-cell-depleted T cells, or PBMCs. The samples were drawn from the first 160 participants of the ongoing ImmuneRACE study and from 1,200 or so subjects provided by 6 global collaborators. Nearly every sample came with metadata listing a de-identified subject ID, COVID-19 status, age in years and sex. The dataset comprised deeply sampled blood TCRbeta repertoires from subjects exposed to, actively infected with, or recovered from COVID-19. Overall results and qualifications from the work: The quantity of clinical and demographic metadata differed by source and by participant and was supplied without curation.

Regarding this clone: Its antigen remains unidentified. No base-level quality is on record; no much larger clone is a single base apart.

V is cut by 5 bases and J by 4 bases, and the space between the germline ends is 10 bases. As encoded in the germline V gene, CDR1 is SGHRS while CDR2 is YFSETQ. From its cysteine to its phenylalanine, the CDR3 spans 13 amino acids. The only DNA kept is the CDR3, 39 bases in frame from the first base. TCRbeta CDR3 regions were amplified from genomic DNA using the immunoSEQ Assay, a bias-controlled multiplex PCR. The paper's processing steps were these. Nucleated cell counts per sample were estimated from amplification of reference gene primers within the assay. To quantify the absolute abundance of each unique TCRbeta CDR3 rearrangement, sequence reads were collapsed and filtered. For each sample, productive Simpson clonality was calculated as the square root of Simpson's diversity index across productive rearrangements. Sourced from immuneACCESS, this table was stored by TCRdb with only in-frame sequences that have V and J called. A share of the clones is absent; for the studies checked, an unresolved V gene accounts for under half, and the remainder has no known explanation. V, J and clone size are taken as reported in that table, and D and trimming were inferred from the DNA itself. The sample table shows approximately 490,000 clones, and 75% to 90% are seen once. The ten largest clones add up to roughly 8% of the sample.

Participants in the prospective study were aged roughly 18 to 89 years, lived in 20 to 25 United States geographic areas, and enrolled through a virtual design. To assign participants to cohorts, the prospective study relied on clinical history that participants themselves reported in a screening survey and a study questionnaire. ImmuneRACE Cohort 3 recovered participants were defined by two consecutive negative NP/OP PCR tests, healthcare professional clearance, or symptom resolution. Mobile phlebotomists in the prospective study collected whole blood, serum and a nasopharyngeal or oropharyngeal swab from every participant. Over a roughly 2-month period, participants in the prospective study had the option of providing additional blood draws and questionnaires. Prospective study blood samples were shipped either frozen or at room temperature before DNA extraction.

Sequenced input: PBMCs or T cells enriched from blood (not recorded which). Recombination joined TRBV5-1 with TRBJ1-3; the D gene assignment is ambiguous. The sequence was obtained from a woman in her sixties or seventies who had recovered from COVID-19. The DNA reads as follows: TGCGCCAGCAGGGCCCCAGGAGGAAACACCATATATTTT. This codes for CASRAPGGNTIYF.